This T cell receptor beta chain was documented in a study of T-cell reconstitution after alpha-beta-depleted transplantation in children. The germline gives CDR1 SQVTM, CDR2 ANQGSEA. Trimming removed 0 bases at V and 4 bases at J, with 7 bases between. CDR3 length equals 12 residues. Unique molecular identifiers were built into the TCRbeta library. TCRdb independently ran MiXCR on the PCR reads; one entry per CDR3 protein. This table has hundreds of thousands of distinct CDR3 sequences, around 13% appearing once. The J gene is TRBJ2-7, the V gene TRBV29-1; perhaps TRBD1 as D (5 bases). The clonotype was recovered from a human donor who donated a stem cell graft to a child with combined immunodeficiency. The sequencing used PBMCs from the stem cell graft donor, collected from the stem cell graft. This chain's CDR3 is CSVEDKGYEQYF. CDR3 coding DNA: TGCAGCGTTGAAGATAAGGGGTACGAGCAGTACTTC.